Listed here are 12 T cell receptor beta chains from one sample, sequenced in a study of cytomegalovirus exposure and HLA in healthy donors. Both 60 Vbeta primers and 13 Jbeta primers went into the PCR. Method: immunoSEQ multiplex PCR; TCRdb's copy keeps in-frame clones and lacks some. This table holds more than 90,000 clones, about 80% found once. The sequenced sample consisted of PBMCs. All receptors come from a man aged 35-49 years in good health and CMV-seronegative.

The chain joins TRBV30 to TRBJ1-4, with 9 nucleotides matching TRBD1. The germline V gene encodes CDR1 GTSNPN and CDR2 SVGIG (reference sequence). Trimming at V came to 0 bases and at J to 7 bases, leaving 6 bases not matched to a gene. This CDR3 region has 15 residues. CDR3 in DNA: TGTGCCTGGAGTGTACTAGGGACAGGGTCTGAAAAACTGTTTTTT. Protein sequence: CAWSVLGTGSEKLFF.

This sequence joins TRBV28 and TRBJ1-1; no definite D call. This CDR3 is built from 12 residues. Trimming took off 7 bases at V and 7 bases at J, with 13 bases between the two ends. The germline V gene encodes CDR1 MDHEN and CDR2 SYDVKM. The chain's CDR3 is CASTIQGSEAFF. The CDR3 DNA reads TGTGCCAGCACCATCCAAGGGAGTGAAGCTTTCTTT.

V gene TRBV30 combines with J gene TRBJ1-6; D may be TRBD1 (5 bases). CDR3 length: 15 residues. The V gene lost 0 bases and the J gene lost 9 bases, with 15 bases spanning the gap. The V gene's germline CDR1 is GTSNPN and CDR2 SVGIG (reference sequence). CDR3 sequence: CAWSVRGGLGSPLHF. CDR3 bases: TGTGCCTGGAGTGTACGGGGGGGATTAGGTTCACCCCTCCACTTT.

In this sample, this clone turned up a few times. This chain connects TRBV7-9 to TRBJ2-7; D is uncertain. The CDR3 covers 14 residues. Germline CDR1 and CDR2: SEHNR and FQNEAQ (reference sequence). Trimming pared 5 bases from V and 2 bases from J, leaving 13 bases between. CDR3 region: CASSPRGQPYEQYF. CDR3 in DNA: TGTGCCAGCAGCCCACGAGGCCAACCCTACGAGCAGTACTTC.

The rearrangement links TRBV21-1 to TRBJ2-5; the table names TRBD2, a call not compared with the DNA. TRBV21-1 is given as a pseudogene. The CDR3 extends over 15 amino acids. The CDR3 reads CASSTTSGREETQYF. The CDR3 nucleotides are TGTGCCAGCAGCACAACTAGCGGGAGGGAGGAGACCCAGTACTTC.

The V call is TRBV6-5, the J call TRBJ1-6; D gene ambiguous. The V gene's germline CDR1 is MNHEY and CDR2 SVGAGI. The CDR3 covers 13 residues. Trimming pared 6 bases from V and 8 bases from J, leaving 11 bases between. The CDR3 DNA sequence: TGTGCCAGCAGAAGAGGTGAGGATTCACCCCTCCACTTT. Protein sequence: CASRRGEDSPLHF.

The CDR3 DNA sequence: TGCGCCAGCAGAAGGGGGGGAGATACGCAGTATTTT. This codes for CASRRGGDTQYF. The chain couples TRBV5-1 to TRBJ2-3; D might be TRBD2 (7 bases). This CDR3 is built from 12 residues. V lost 5 bases and J lost 5, with 9 bases in between. Germline CDR1 reads SGHRS; CDR2 reads YFSETQ.

The J gene is TRBJ2-7, the V gene TRBV29-1; D might be TRBD2 (7 bases). Germline V gene lookup returns CDR1 SQVTM and CDR2 ANQGSEA. The CDR3 runs to 14 residues. V was trimmed by 2 bases and J by 2 bases, leaving 13 bases between them. CDR3 DNA: TGCAGCGTTGAATACCAAGGGGGGGCCTACGAGCAGTACTTC. This translates into CSVEYQGGAYEQYF.

The chain joins TRBV4-3 to TRBJ2-1; 10 bases match TRBD2. The CDR3 extends over 15 amino acids. Germline V gene lookup returns CDR1 LGHNA and CDR2 YSLEER. The trim removed 3 bases at V and 5 bases at J, leaving 4 bases unmatched. CDR3 DNA: TGCGCCAGCAGCCATACTAGCGGGGTTAACAATGAGCAGTTCTTC. Protein sequence: CASSHTSGVNNEQFF.

This clone was counted once. The rearrangement uses TRBV4-3 and TRBJ2-1; TRBD2 agrees at 11 bases. This CDR3 is built from 15 residues. With V trimmed by 5 bases and J by 10 bases, 10 bases remained unmatched. Per germline, CDR1 LGHNA and CDR2 YSLEER. CDR3 bases: TGCGCCAGCAGCGTTAAGACTAGCGGGATGCACGAGCAGTTCTTC. The encoded protein is CASSVKTSGMHEQFF.

The chain employs TRBV19 and TRBJ1-5, with D possibly matching TRBD1 (5 bases). V gave up 5 bases and J gave up 4 bases, with 9 bases separating them. Germline V gene data show CDR1 as LNHDA and CDR2 as SQIVND (reference sequence). This CDR3 region has 13 residues. The CDR3 bases are TGTGCCAGTAGTCAACAGGTAAATCAGCCCCAGCATTTT. It codes for CASSQQVNQPQHF.

This clone has just one count. The chain has TRBV7-9 and TRBJ2-3; tentatively, D is TRBD1 (5 bases). The CDR3 extends over 17 amino acids. Germline CDR1 SEHNR, CDR2 FQNEAQ (reference sequence). The ends were cut back, 1 base at V and 0 bases at J, with 14 bases in the middle. This CDR3 reads CASSLVYRQESTDTQYF. DNA for the CDR3: TGTGCCAGCAGCTTAGTGTACAGGCAAGAGAGCACAGATACGCAGTATTTT. The full variable domain, completed using reference TRBV7-9 and TRBJ2-3, is DTGVSQNPRHKITKRGQNVTFRCDPISEHNRLYWYRQTLGQGPEFLTYFQNEAQLEKSRLLSDRFSAERPKGSFSTLEIQRTEQGDSAMYLCASSLVYRQESTDTQYFGPGTRLTVL.